This is a list of T cell receptor beta chains from one sample in a study of beta chain features in type 1 diabetes. Here immunoSEQ multiplex PCR was the method, and the copy in TCRdb shows in-frame clones only, minus some. The table has more than 250,000 clones, roughly 22% seen once. The source material was naive CD4+ T cells from blood. These receptors all stem from a woman aged 35 to 49 with type 1 diabetes. Each CDR3 is given with its conserved first and last residue. D genes are given only for firm matches. Clone sizes are given selectively: once, few, many, or a class where the clone is expanded.

once,13,TRBD1,TRBV19,TRBJ2-7,CASSTDRVDEQYF,TGTGCCAGTAGTACGGACAGGGTCGACGAGCAGTACTTC
few,15,.,TRBV2,TRBJ2-2,CASSELGMNTGELFF,TGTGCCAGCAGTGAGCTCGGGATGAACACCGGGGAGCTGTTTTTT
.,15,TRBD1,TRBV28,TRBJ1-2,CASSTGQTRGYGYTF,TGTGCCAGCAGTACGGGACAGACTAGAGGATATGGCTACACCTTC
few,17,TRBD1,TRBV9,TRBJ2-6,CASTRDRGNTGANVLTF,TGTGCCAGCACCCGGGACAGGGGGAATACTGGGGCCAACGTCCTGACTTTC
once,17,TRBD1,TRBV7-9,TRBJ1-1,CASTPRGQGGRNTEAFF,TGTGCCAGCACCCCTCGGGGACAGGGGGGACGGAACACTGAAGCTTTCTTT
.,15,TRBD1,TRBV6-1,TRBJ1-5,CASRYDRAKGQPQHF,TGTGCCAGCAGATACGACAGGGCCAAGGGTCAGCCCCAGCATTTT
few,13,.,TRBV5-1,TRBJ1-2,CASSLTTNYGYTF,TGCGCCAGCAGCCTGACAACTAACTATGGCTACACCTTC
few,15,.,TRBV23-1,TRBJ2-2,CASSLRGRRAGELFF,TGCGCCAGCAGTCTTCGAGGGCGCCGGGCCGGGGAGCTGTTTTTT
.,15,.,TRBV4-3,TRBJ1-5,CASSPQGVVSQPQHF,TGCGCCAGCAGTCCACAGGGAGTTGTATCTCAGCCCCAGCATTTT
few,16,TRBD2,TRBV5-4,TRBJ2-7,CASSLEGSGTGYEQYF,TGTGCCAGCAGCTTGGAAGGTAGCGGGACGGGATACGAGCAGTACTTC